This T cell receptor beta chain came from a study of T cell repertoires in cytomegalovirus infection. As for the study in general: Matching HLA type and CMV infection were both indicated by public TCR beta signatures.

This clonotype was counted between two and nine times. V was cut by 1 base and J by 9 bases, with 7 bases left in between. This CDR3 spans 10 amino acids. CDR1 is SQVTM, CDR2 ANQGSEA, per germline. TCRdb re-analysed the reads in MiXCR, keeping a single row per CDR3 protein. The profile covers 250,000 to 300,000 distinct CDR3 sequences, with 25% appearing a single time and around 14% taken by the ten largest. The sample consisted of PBMCs. The rearrangement joins TRBV29-1 to TRBJ2-7; tentatively, D is TRBD2 (5 bases). The sequence was obtained from a human donor in good health (CMV status not recorded). Some clones in this sample may be carry-over from other donors' samples. The CDR3 DNA sequence: TGCAGCGTTGAAGTCGGAGGGCAGTACTTC. It is translated as CSVEVGGQYF.